This TCR beta chain derives from a study of technical replicates of blood from a few donors. Sequencing was performed with immunoSEQ multiplex PCR; in TCRdb, only in-frame clones are kept and a portion is missing. The sample lists about 15,000 clones; about four fifths were seen once. The germline V gene encodes CDR1 SGHDT and CDR2 YYEEEE. The CDR3 spans 17 residues. Trimming removed 3 bases from V and 7 bases from J; junction bases left unmatched: 17. Sequenced sample: PBMCs. This clonotype originated in a human donor in good health. The chain combines TRBV5-6 with TRBJ1-2; 8 positions match TRBD1. CDR3 DNA: TGTGCCAGCAGCTCATTCGGATCAGGGACAGGAGGATTTGGCTACACCTTC. Its translation is CASSSFGSGTGGFGYTF.